This T cell receptor (beta chain) was captured in a study of blood T cell repertoires in COVID-19. Study at large: Samples came from the United States, Italy and Spain, spanning acute and convalescent COVID-19.

Assay used: immunoSEQ multiplex PCR; TCRdb lists only in-frame clones, some missing. The table has some 240,000 clones, over 75% seen once; the top ten hold under 2.5%. Germline V gives CDR1 KGHSH, CDR2 LQKENI. This CDR3 is built from 17 residues. The trim removed 6 bases at V and 0 bases at J, leaving 10 bases unmatched. This chain uses TRBV18 with TRBJ2-2; TRBD2 matches 7 bases. The origin of this receptor is a woman in her seventies with COVID-19, enrolled during active disease. Sequenced material: peripheral blood. The CDR3 bases are TGTGCCAGCTCCCGAACTCTGACTAGCCCGAACACCGGGGAGCTGTTTTTT. This translates into CASSRTLTSPNTGELFF.